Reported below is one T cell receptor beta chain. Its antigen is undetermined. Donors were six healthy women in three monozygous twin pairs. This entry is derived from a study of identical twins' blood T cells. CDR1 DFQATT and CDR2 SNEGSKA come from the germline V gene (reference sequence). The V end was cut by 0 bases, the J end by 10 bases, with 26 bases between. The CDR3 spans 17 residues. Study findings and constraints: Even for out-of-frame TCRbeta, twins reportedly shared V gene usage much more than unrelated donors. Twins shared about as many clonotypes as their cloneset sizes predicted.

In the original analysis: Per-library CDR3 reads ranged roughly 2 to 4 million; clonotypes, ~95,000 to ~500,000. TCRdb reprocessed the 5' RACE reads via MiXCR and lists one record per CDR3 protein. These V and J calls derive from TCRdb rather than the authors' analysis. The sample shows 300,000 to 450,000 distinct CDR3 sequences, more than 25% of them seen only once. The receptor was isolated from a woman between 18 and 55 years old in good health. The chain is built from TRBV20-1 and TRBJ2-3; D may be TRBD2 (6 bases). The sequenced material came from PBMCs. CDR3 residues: CSARDFVGGLRGAAQYF. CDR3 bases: TGCAGTGCTAGAGATTTCGTGGGGGGACTCCGCGGAGCCGCGCAGTATTTT.